The entry below gives a single T cell receptor (beta chain) sequence along with its context. Profiling relied on immunoSEQ multiplex PCR, and the TCRdb table lists in-frame clones only, not all of them. Of a few hundred thousand clones in the sample, around 83% were seen once. This sample stems from a study of blood T cell repertoires in COVID-19. Study as a whole: Sample material is recorded as cDNA or gDNA derived from T cells, B-cell-depleted T cells, or PBMCs.

Germline V gene lookup returns CDR1 MNHEY and CDR2 SVGEGT. This CDR3 has 15 residues. The V end was cut by 0 bases, the J end by 1 base, with 9 bases between. The age range of participants was 18 to 89 years, with residence in fewer than 25 US areas. Participants' reported clinical history set cohort assignment. The sequenced sample was PBMCs or T cells enriched from blood (not recorded which). This clonotype was sampled from a woman between 45 and 60 years old who had recovered from COVID-19. This chain uses TRBV6-2 or TRBV6-3 with TRBJ2-5, with D possibly matching TRBD1 (6 bases). The CDR3 nucleotides read TGTGCCAGCAGTTACTCGACAGGCGTCCAAGAGACCCAGTACTTC. This codes for CASSYSTGVQETQYF.